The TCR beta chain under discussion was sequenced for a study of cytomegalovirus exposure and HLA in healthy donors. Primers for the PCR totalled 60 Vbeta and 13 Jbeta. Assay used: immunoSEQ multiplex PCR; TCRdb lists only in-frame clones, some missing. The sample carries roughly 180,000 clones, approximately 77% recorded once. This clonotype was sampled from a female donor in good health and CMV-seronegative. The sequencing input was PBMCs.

CDR3 residues: CATTGQGAFGNTIYF. CDR3 sequence (DNA): TGTGCCACCACGGGACAGGGGGCTTTCGGAAACACCATATATTTT. This sequence joins TRBV10-3 and TRBJ1-3, with 12 bases aligning to TRBD1. The CDR3 is made up of 15 amino acids. Per germline, CDR1 ENHRY and CDR2 SYGVKD. After removal of 10 bases from V and 4 bases from J, the junction contained 8 bases not matched to a gene.